This T cell receptor beta chain derives from a study of blood T cell repertoires in COVID-19. Method: immunoSEQ multiplex PCR; TCRdb's copy keeps in-frame clones and lacks some. This table holds more than 85,000 clones, approximately 91% found once. Germline assignment: CDR1 SGDLS and CDR2 YYNGEE. This CDR3 is 16 amino acids long. Trimming cost V 0 bases and J 0 bases; bases outside gene matches: 1. What was sequenced was peripheral blood. This sequence was found in a woman older than 75 with acute or convalescent COVID-19. The chain is built from TRBV9 and TRBJ2-3; 10 positions agree with TRBD2. The CDR3 region is CASSVEAGGSTDTQYF. The CDR3 bases are TGTGCCAGCAGCGTAGAAGCGGGGGGGAGCACAGATACGCAGTATTTT.